Below are 14 T cell receptor beta chains sequenced from a single sample in a study of response to subunit inactivated influenza vaccine. TCRdb used MiXCR to reprocess the RT-PCR reads, holding one entry per CDR3 protein. The sample holds more than 700,000 distinct CDR3 sequences, around 20% seen once. The sequences come from PBMCs from blood, collected roughly 5 days after vaccination. These receptors were taken from a man aged 50 to 60 who received an inactivated influenza vaccine.

This clonotype was seen only a few times. The gene calls are TRBV21-1 and TRBJ2-7; TRBD1, the table's D call, was not compared with the DNA. TRBV21-1 is flagged as a pseudogene. CDR3 size: 14 residues. This CDR3 is CASSEKTGDYEQYF. The CDR3 DNA sequence: TGTGCCAGCAGCGAAAAAACAGGGGACTACGAGCAGTACTTC.

The chain carries TRBV7-9 and TRBJ2-1; possible D gene TRBD1, 5 bases. V was shortened by 1 base and J by 3 bases, with 13 bases between the two germline ends. CDR1 SEHNR and CDR2 FQNEAQ come from the germline V gene (reference sequence). The CDR3 is 16 amino acids. CDR3 in amino acids: CASSLVVGPYYNEQFF. CDR3 nucleotide sequence: TGTGCCAGCAGCTTAGTGGTGGGGCCGTACTACAATGAGCAGTTCTTC.

This clonotype was counted between two and nine times. The chain joins TRBV6-2 or TRBV6-3 to TRBJ2-7; D gene ambiguous. Germline V gene sequence: CDR1 MNHEY, CDR2 SVGEGT. Trimming pared 7 bases from V and 0 bases from J, leaving 7 bases between. CDR3 length: 12 residues. The CDR3 DNA reads as TGTGCCAGCACCGCTAACTCCTACGAGCAGTACTTC. Its protein is CASTANSYEQYF.

This clonotype was counted between two and nine times. The chain couples TRBV4-2 to TRBJ2-2, with D possibly TRBD2 on 5 matching bases. This CDR3 is built from 16 residues. CDR1 LGHNA and CDR2 YNFKEQ come from the germline V gene. Trimming shortened V by 3 bases and J by 3 bases, and 14 bases separated the two germline ends. This CDR3 is CASSHAGPPDTGELFF. The CDR3 nucleotides read TGTGCCAGCAGCCACGCGGGCCCCCCCGACACCGGGGAGCTGTTTTTT.

This clonotype was picked up a small number of times. This chain uses TRBV14 with TRBJ1-4, with no clear D. Trimming stripped 2 bases from V and 8 bases from J, with 18 bases between. CDR1 is SGHDN, CDR2 FVKESK, per germline. The CDR3 totals 16 residues. The CDR3 loop is CASSQFHSPGGEKLFF. CDR3 sequence (DNA): TGTGCCAGCAGCCAATTCCACTCCCCGGGCGGAGAAAAACTGTTTTTT.

This clonotype was counted between two and nine times. V gene TRBV7-2 combines with J gene TRBJ2-5; D not resolved. This CDR3 has 15 residues. With 3 bases removed from V and 5 bases from J, the gap between germline ends came to 16 bases. Looked up from germline, CDR1 is SGHTA and CDR2 is FQGNSA. CDR3 residues: CASSFALPSRETQYF. The CDR3 DNA follows: TGTGCCAGCAGCTTCGCCCTTCCGTCTAGGGAGACCCAGTACTTC.

CDR3 amino acids: CASSEGSPVTYEQYF. DNA of the CDR3: TGTGCCAGCAGTGAAGGTTCGCCAGTAACCTACGAGCAGTACTTC. The chain has TRBV6-1 and TRBJ2-7, with D uncertain. Germline CDR1 reads MNHNS; CDR2 reads SASEGT. Trimming removed 1 base from V and 2 bases from J, with 12 bases in between. This CDR3 is built from 15 residues.

The CDR3 DNA reads TGCAGTGCTAGAGAACAGGGTCACAGCTATGGCTACACCTTC. Protein product: CSAREQGHSYGYTF. J is TRBJ1-2 and V is TRBV20-1, with D tentatively TRBD1 (6 bases). The CDR3 runs to 14 residues. Germline assignment: CDR1 DFQATT and CDR2 SNEGSKA (reference sequence). Trimming pared 0 bases from V and 4 bases from J, leaving 12 bases between.

This clonotype was seen a handful of times. The chain is built from TRBV16 and TRBJ2-1; possibly TRBD2 for D (6 bases). The CDR3 is 16 amino acids. V was pared by 8 bases and J by 1 base, with 18 bases between. CDR1 and CDR2 (germline): KGHSY, FQNENV. The CDR3 DNA follows: TGTGCCAGCTGCCCTTCGGGGGACCCTTCCTACAATGAGCAGTTCTTC. Protein: CASCPSGDPSYNEQFF.

This clonotype came up many times. The rearrangement uses TRBV5-6 and TRBJ1-2; tentative D call: TRBD1 (5 bases). This CDR3 comprises 15 residues. Trimming took 0 bases from V and 4 from J, leaving 13 bases between them. Germline-derived CDR1 and CDR2 are SGHDT and YYEEEE. CDR3 bases: TGTGCCAGCAGCTTGGGGGGCTCCTTCGGCTATGGCTACACCTTC. It codes for CASSLGGSFGYGYTF. The variable domain in full, completed from reference TRBV5-6 and TRBJ1-2, reads DAGVTQSPTHLIKTRGQQVTLRCSPKSGHDTVSWYQQALGQGPQFIFQYYEEEERQRGNFPDRFSGHQFPNYSSELNVNALLLGDSALYLCASSLGGSFGYGYTFGSGTRLTVV.

V gene TRBV6-1 combines with J gene TRBJ1-2, with a tentative D call TRBD1 (6 bases). Trimming shortened V by 6 bases and J by 2 bases, and 10 bases separated the two germline ends. This CDR3 region has 13 residues. Germline V gene lookup returns CDR1 MNHNS and CDR2 SASEGT. CDR3 amino acids: CASREQGNYGYTF. The CDR3 bases are TGTGCCAGCAGGGAACAGGGCAACTATGGCTACACCTTC.

The chain carries TRBV7-9 and TRBJ2-2; possibly TRBD2 for D (5 bases). The CDR3 loop spans 14 amino acids. Germline V CDR1 and CDR2: SEHNR, FQNEAQ (reference sequence). V lost 0 bases to trimming and J lost 6 bases, with 8 bases between them. CDR3 bases: TGTGCCAGCAGCTTAGCGTGGGAGTCCGGGGAGCTGTTTTTT. This translates into CASSLAWESGELFF.

V and J are TRBV4-3 and TRBJ2-7; D may be TRBD1 (5 bases). Germline V gene data show CDR1 as LGHNA and CDR2 as YSLEER. Trimming took off 1 base at V and 5 bases at J, with 21 bases between the two ends. This CDR3 contains 17 residues. The chain's CDR3 is CASSQGARQPLGNEQYF. CDR3 bases: TGCGCCAGCAGCCAAGGGGCCCGACAGCCCTTGGGGAACGAGCAGTACTTC.

The chain is built from TRBV5-6 and TRBJ2-5, with 13 bases that match TRBD2. Germline V lookup: CDR1 SGHDT, CDR2 YYEEEE. This CDR3 has 16 residues. Trimming removed 6 bases from V and 5 bases from J; junction bases left unmatched: 10. CDR3 protein: CASTLAGGPIVETQYF. As DNA, the CDR3 is TGTGCCAGCACACTAGCGGGAGGGCCCATTGTGGAGACCCAGTACTTC.